The clone carrying this TCR beta chain was found many times. Its antigen is unknown. The data were produced by immunoSEQ multiplex PCR, yet TCRdb's version contains in-frame clones alone and is incomplete. The table has 120,000 or so clones, about 80% seen once. Healthy donors had no documented immune events, such as infections, while sampled. The CDR3 has 14 residues. The V gene's germline CDR1 is SEHNR and CDR2 FQNEAQ (reference sequence). Trimming left V 4 bases short and J 6 bases short, with 15 bases between. This sample was taken from a study of identifying expanded T cells in peripheral blood. Study outcomes and limitations: Over about two and four weeks, about 15 and 18 clones changed, versus around 1.3 between replicates.

This TCR was recovered from a person aged 18-69 years in good health. The sequenced material came from blood. This chain uses TRBV7-9 with TRBJ1-2, with TRBD1 as a possible D gene (6 bases). CDR3 DNA sequence: TGTGCCAGCAGCTCTACAGGGAAGGGGAATGGCTACACCTTC. Translating gives CASSSTGKGNGYTF.